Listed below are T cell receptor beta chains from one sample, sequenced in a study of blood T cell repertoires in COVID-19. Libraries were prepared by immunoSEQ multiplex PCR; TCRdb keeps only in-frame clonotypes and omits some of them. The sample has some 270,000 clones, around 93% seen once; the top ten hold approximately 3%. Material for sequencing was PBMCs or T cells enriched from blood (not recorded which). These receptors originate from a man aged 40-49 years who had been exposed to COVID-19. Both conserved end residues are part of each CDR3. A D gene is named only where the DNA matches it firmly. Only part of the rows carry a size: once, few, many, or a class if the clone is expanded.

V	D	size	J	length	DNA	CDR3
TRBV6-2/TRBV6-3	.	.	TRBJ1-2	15	TGTGCCAGCAGCAAAACTAGCATTTTTTACGATGGCTACACCTTC	CASSKTSIFYDGYTF
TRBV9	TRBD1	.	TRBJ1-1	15	TGTGCCAGCAGCGTCACTTCCGGGACAGGGATTGAAGCTTTCTTT	CASSVTSGTGIEAFF
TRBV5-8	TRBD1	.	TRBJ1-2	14	TGTGCCAGCAGCGATGGACAGGCTTACTATGGCTACACCTTC	CASSDGQAYYGYTF
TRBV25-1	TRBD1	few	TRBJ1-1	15	TGTGCCAGCAGTTTCACACAGGGGGCGATGACTGAAGCTTTCTTT	CASSFTQGAMTEAFF
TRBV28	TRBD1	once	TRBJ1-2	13	TGTGCCATCTCTCCAGGGGGTAACTATGGCTACACCTTC	CAISPGGNYGYTF
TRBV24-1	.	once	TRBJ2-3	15	TGTGCCACCAGTGATCGGGCAGGGACAACAGATACGCAGTATTTT	CATSDRAGTTDTQYF
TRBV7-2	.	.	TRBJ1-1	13	TGTGCCAGCAGTACCAATAGGGGTACTGAAGCTTTCTTT	CASSTNRGTEAFF
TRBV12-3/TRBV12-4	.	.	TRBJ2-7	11	TGTGCCAGCAGGCAGGGGAACGAGCAGTACTTC	CASRQGNEQYF
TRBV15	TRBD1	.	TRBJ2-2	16	TGTGCCACCAGCCAGGGACAGGGGGTAAACACCGGGGAGCTGTTTTTT	CATSQGQGVNTGELFF
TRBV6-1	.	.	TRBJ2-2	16	TGTGCCAGCAGTGTAAGCCTAACAGCGAACACCGGGGAGCTGTTTTTT	CASSVSLTANTGELFF
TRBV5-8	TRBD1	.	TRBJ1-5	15	TGTGCCAGCAGCTTCGGACAGGGGGGTGGTCAGCCCCAGCATTTT	CASSFGQGGGQPQHF
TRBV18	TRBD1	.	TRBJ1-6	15	TGTGCCAGCTCACCACCGGGACAGGCGAATTCACCCCTCCACTTT	CASSPPGQANSPLHF
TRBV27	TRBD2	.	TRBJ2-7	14	TGTGCCAGCAGTATACTAGCGGGAGACTACGAGCAGTACTTC	CASSILAGDYEQYF
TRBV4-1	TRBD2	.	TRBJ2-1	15	TGCGCCAGCAGCCGACTAGCGGGTTCCTACAATGAGCAGTTCTTC	CASSRLAGSYNEQFF
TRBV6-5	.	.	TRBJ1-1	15	TGTGCCAGCAGTTACAACTTGGGGGGGCCCACTGAAGCTTTCTTT	CASSYNLGGPTEAFF
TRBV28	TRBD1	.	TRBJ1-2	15	TGTGCCAGCAGTGTATCGGGACAGGCTGACTATGGCTACACCTTC	CASSVSGQADYGYTF
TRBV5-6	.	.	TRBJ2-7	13	TGTGCCAGCAGCTTGTCGCTAGCCTACGAGCAGTACTTC	CASSLSLAYEQYF
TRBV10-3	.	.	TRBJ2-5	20	TGTGCCATCAGTGAACAAGCGGACAGGACTACCAGGGCGATACAAGAGACCCAGTACTTC	CAISEQADRTTRAIQETQYF
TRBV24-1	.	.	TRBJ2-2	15	TGTGCCACCAGTGATTCGAGATTAGCCACCGGGGAGCTGTTTTTT	CATSDSRLATGELFF
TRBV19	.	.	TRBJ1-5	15	TGTGCCAGTAGTAGTATGGAGGGGCTTAATCAGCCCCAGCATTTT	CASSSMEGLNQPQHF
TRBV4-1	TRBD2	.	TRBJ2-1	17	TGCGCCAGCAGCCAAACTAGCGGGAGTCCCTCCTACAATGAGCAGTTCTTC	CASSQTSGSPSYNEQFF
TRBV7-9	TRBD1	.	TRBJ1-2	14	TGTGCCAGCAGCTCTACCGGGACAGGGTATGGCTACACCTTC	CASSSTGTGYGYTF
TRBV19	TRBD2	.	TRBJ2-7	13	TGTGCCAGTGGACTAGCGTTATCCTACGAGCAGTACTTC	CASGLALSYEQYF
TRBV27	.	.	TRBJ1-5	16	TGTGCCAGCAGTCTCACCGCTGGGGACAAGTATCAGCCCCAGCATTTT	CASSLTAGDKYQPQHF
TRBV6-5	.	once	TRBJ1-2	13	TGTGCCAGCACTTCCGATGCCCACTGGGGCTACACCTTC	CASTSDAHWGYTF
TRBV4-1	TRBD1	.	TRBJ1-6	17	TGCGCCAGCAGCCCCCCCGCCGGAGGGACAGGGAATTCACCCCTCCACTTT	CASSPPAGGTGNSPLHF
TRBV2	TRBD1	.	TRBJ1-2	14	TGTGCCAGCAGTGAAGACGGACAGGGGTTAGGCTACACCTTC	CASSEDGQGLGYTF
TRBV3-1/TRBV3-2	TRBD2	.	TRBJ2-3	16	TGTGCCAGCAGCCCCCAACTAGCGGGAGGGTTAGATACGCAGTATTTT	CASSPQLAGGLDTQYF
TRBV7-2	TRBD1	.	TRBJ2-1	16	TGTGCCAGCAGCCACGACAGGGGAGCCGTCAGTGTTGAGCAGTTCTTC	CASSHDRGAVSVEQFF
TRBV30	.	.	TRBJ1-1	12	TGTGCCTCAGAGTGGAGGGTAGGGCTGGCTTTCTTT	CASEWRVGLAFF
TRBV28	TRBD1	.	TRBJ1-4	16	TGTGCCAGCAGTAGCCCGGGACAGGGGGATAATGAAAAACTGTTTTTT	CASSSPGQGDNEKLFF
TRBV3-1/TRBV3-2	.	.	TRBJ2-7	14	TGTGCCAGCAGCCCCCTGGGGGGGGCTTACGAGCAGTACTTC	CASSPLGGAYEQYF
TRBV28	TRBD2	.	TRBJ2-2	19	TGTGCCAGCAGGTACTCGACCGGGACTAGCGGGAGAGGCACCGGGGAGCTGTTTTTT	CASRYSTGTSGRGTGELFF
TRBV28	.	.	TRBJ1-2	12	TGTGCCAGCAGTTTAAAGGCAGGGAACTACACCTTC	CASSLKAGNYTF
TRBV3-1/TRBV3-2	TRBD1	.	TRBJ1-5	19	TGTGCCAGCAGCCAAGATCGATGGGACAGGGTAACTAGCAATCAGCCCCAGCATTTT	CASSQDRWDRVTSNQPQHF
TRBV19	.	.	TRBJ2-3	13	TGTGCCAGTGGCGGCTGGGTGGCAGATACGCAGTATTTT	CASGGWVADTQYF
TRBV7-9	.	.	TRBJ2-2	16	TGTGCCAGCAGCTTACAACAGAGACTAAACACCGGGGAGCTGTTTTTT	CASSLQQRLNTGELFF
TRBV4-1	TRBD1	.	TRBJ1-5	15	TGCGCCAGCAGGCTTACAGGGGGCGAGGATCAGCCCCAGCATTTT	CASRLTGGEDQPQHF
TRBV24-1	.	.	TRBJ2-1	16	TGTGCCACCAGTGCCCGGCTAGGTCGGTCCTACAATGAGCAGTTCTTC	CATSARLGRSYNEQFF
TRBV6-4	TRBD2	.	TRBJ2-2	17	TGTGCCAGCAGCCCGACTAGCGGGGCTGCGAACACCGGGGAGCTGTTTTTT	CASSPTSGAANTGELFF